This T cell receptor beta chain derives from a study of OX40 agonist ivuxolimab in advanced cancers. This clone was detected once. This table comes from immunoSEQ multiplex PCR, and its TCRdb copy is limited to in-frame clones, with some not included. The table has about 52,000 clones, approximately 86% seen once. CDR3 size: 13 residues. Trimming shortened V by 0 bases and J by 6 bases, and 8 bases separated the two germline ends. Germline V gene sequence: CDR1 MNHEY, CDR2 SVGAGI. The J gene is TRBJ1-1, the V gene TRBV6-5, with no clear D. The sequenced sample was CD4+ or CD8+ T cells sorted from blood, obtained in a trial of the OX40 agonist ivuxolimab. The sequence was collected from an adult with an advanced solid tumor such as melanoma, head and neck, liver or kidney cancer. DNA of the CDR3: TGTGCCAGCAGTTACTCTGGCAGAGCTGAAGCTTTCTTT. It encodes CASSYSGRAEAFF.